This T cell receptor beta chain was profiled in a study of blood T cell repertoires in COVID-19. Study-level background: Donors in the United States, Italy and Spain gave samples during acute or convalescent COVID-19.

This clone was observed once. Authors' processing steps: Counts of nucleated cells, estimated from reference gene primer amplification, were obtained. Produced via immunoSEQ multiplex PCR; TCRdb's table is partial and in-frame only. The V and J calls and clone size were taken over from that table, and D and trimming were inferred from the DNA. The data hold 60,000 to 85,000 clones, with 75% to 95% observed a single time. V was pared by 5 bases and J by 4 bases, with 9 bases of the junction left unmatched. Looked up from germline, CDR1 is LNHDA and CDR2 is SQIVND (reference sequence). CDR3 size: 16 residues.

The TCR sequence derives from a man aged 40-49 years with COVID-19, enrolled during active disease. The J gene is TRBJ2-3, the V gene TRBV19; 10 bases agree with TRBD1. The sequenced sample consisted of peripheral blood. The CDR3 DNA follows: TGTGCCAGTAGTCCTAGGACAGGGGGAAGGGCAGATACGCAGTATTTT. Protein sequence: CASSPRTGGRADTQYF.